The clone carrying this T cell receptor beta chain was counted many times. Ophthalmopathy cases met thresholds of Clinical Activity Score at least 3, NOSPECS grade at least 4 and duration under 3 months. The data were obtained in a study of T cells in Graves' hyperthyroidism and ophthalmopathy. Trimming took 1 base from V and 3 from J, leaving 3 bases between them. Germline CDR1 reads SGHTA; CDR2 reads FQGNSA. This CDR3 is 12 amino acids long. The CDR3 regions of TCR beta were amplified from RNA transcripts. HTBI primers were used for first-round RT-PCR of the TCR CDR3. TCRdb processed the multiplex PCR reads anew with MiXCR; each CDR3 protein has one entry. The data show 350,000 or so distinct CDR3 sequences, 15% to 20% seen once.

The receptor comes from a woman aged 40 to 49 with Graves' ophthalmopathy. What was sequenced was blood. The rearrangement joins TRBV7-2 to TRBJ1-1; D gene ambiguous. For the CDR3, the DNA is TGTGCCAGCAGCTTAGACTACACTGAAGCTTTCTTT. It codes for CASSLDYTEAFF.